This entry features one T cell receptor beta chain sequence. The antigen remains unidentified. This sample was included in a study of cytomegalovirus exposure and HLA in healthy donors. Researchers ran the PCR with 60 Vbeta and 13 Jbeta primers. Repertoires were generated with immunoSEQ multiplex PCR, while TCRdb's copy carries only in-frame clones and drops some. The sample shows roughly 100,000 clones, about 78% of them seen only once. General study findings and limits: After further analysis at a later stage, roughly 15,000 TCR beta sequences were associated with HLA alleles at 0.05 false discovery rate. Likely technical artifact: a cluster of highly shared sequence variants.

Sequencing was done on a sample of PBMCs. This receptor was identified in a man aged 25 to 45 in good health and CMV-seronegative.

In DNA form, the CDR3 reads TGTGCCAGCAACGTACTAGCGGGACGAACCTACGAGCAGTACTTC. Encoded protein: CASNVLAGRTYEQYF. This chain links TRBV28 with TRBJ2-7; 10 bases align to TRBD2. CDR3 length: 15 amino acids. CDR1 is MDHEN, CDR2 SYDVKM, per germline. The V gene end was trimmed by 7 bases and the J gene end by 2 bases; junction bases not matched to a gene: 8.